These 32 T cell receptor beta chains were sequenced from one sample in a study of PD-L1 blockade in urothelial cancer. The data were produced by immunoSEQ multiplex PCR, yet TCRdb's version contains in-frame clones alone and is incomplete. The table shows 66,000 or so clones, with approximately 91% occurring only once. Indicated time point: peripheral blood 6 weeks after treatment start. Sequencing was performed on PBMCs, taken around atezolizumab (anti-PD-L1) treatment. These receptor sequences come from a man between 60 and 70 years old with urothelial cancer.

V usage is TRBV4-3 and J usage is TRBJ2-7; 8 nucleotides line up with TRBD2. The germline V gene encodes CDR1 LGHNA and CDR2 YSLEER. CDR3 size: 14 residues. Unmatched junction bases numbered 6, after V lost 1 base and J lost 7 bases. CDR3 amino acids: CASSQGAGVREQYF. The CDR3 bases are TGCGCCAGCAGCCAAGGAGCGGGAGTAAGGGAGCAGTACTTC.

V is TRBV19 and J is TRBJ1-1; 7 bases agree with TRBD1. The V segment lost 4 bases and the J segment 0 bases; nucleotides outside the gene matches: 5. The CDR3 has 15 residues. Germline-derived CDR1 and CDR2 are LNHDA and SQIVND (reference sequence). CDR3 protein: CASSTQGLMNTEAFF. The DNA of the CDR3 is TGTGCCAGTAGTACACAGGGGCTCATGAACACTGAAGCTTTCTTT.

The V call is TRBV18, the J call TRBJ1-4, with 12 bases lining up with TRBD1. The CDR3 loop spans 18 amino acids. V lost 3 bases, J lost 2 bases, and 7 bases stayed unmatched. Germline V lookup: CDR1 KGHSH, CDR2 LQKENI. The CDR3 reads CASSPPGQGAKTNEKLFF. CDR3 DNA sequence: TGTGCCAGCTCACCCCCGGGACAGGGGGCGAAGACTAATGAAAAACTGTTTTTT. Complete variable domain (other parts from reference TRBV18 and TRBJ1-4): NAGVMQNPRHLVRRRGQEARLRCSPMKGHSHVYWYRQLPEEGLKFMVYLQKENIIDESGMPKERFSAEFPKEGPSILRIQQVVRGDSAAYFCASSPPGQGAKTNEKLFFGSGTQLSVL.

A word on this clone: Germline and junction disagree at one end, which may indicate a read error. The chain links TRBV4-2 to TRBJ2-3; the match to TRBD2 covers 7 bases. The CDR3 sequence is 15 residues long. In germline, CDR1 is LGHNA, CDR2 YNFKEQ. The CDR3 spells CASSQVGGSRDTQYF. The CDR3 DNA sequence: TGTGCCAGCAGCCAGGTTGGCGGGAGCAGAGATACGCAGTATTTT.

The chain joins TRBV10-1 to TRBJ2-7, with D possibly matching TRBD2 (6 bases). This CDR3 has 16 amino acids. V was cut by 4 bases and J by 1 base, with 17 bases left in between. In germline, CDR1 is WNHNN, CDR2 SYGVQD (reference sequence). The CDR3 spells CASSGRVDSHSYEQYF. The CDR3 region has the DNA TGCGCCAGCAGTGGGAGGGTGGACTCCCATTCCTACGAGCAGTACTTC.

The chain links TRBV5-1 to TRBJ1-2, with 10 nucleotides matching TRBD1. The V and J ends lost 4 bases and 7 bases, in that order; junction bases with no gene match: 4. Germline V CDR1 and CDR2: SGHRS, YFSETQ. This CDR3 contains 13 residues. CDR3 residues: CASSLDRGGGYTF. CDR3 bases: TGCGCCAGCAGCCTGGACAGGGGGGGTGGCTACACCTTC. The full variable domain, with the rest looked up from reference TRBV5-1 and TRBJ1-2, is KAGVTQTPRYLIKTRGQQVTLSCSPISGHRSVSWYQQTPGQGLQFLFEYFSETQRNKGNFPGRFSGRQFSNSRSEMNVSTLELGDSALYLCASSLDRGGGYTFGSGTRLTVV.

The rearrangement links TRBV7-9 to TRBJ1-4; D is unclear. CDR3 length: 13 residues. V lost 8 bases and J lost 6, with 13 bases in between. Germline V lookup: CDR1 SEHNR, CDR2 FQNEAQ (reference sequence). CDR3 region: CASHLRRDEKLFF. Here the CDR3 DNA reads TGTGCCAGCCACCTCCGGAGGGATGAAAAACTGTTTTTT.

This chain joins TRBV6-5 and TRBJ2-7; D gene unclear. The CDR3 length is 13 residues. The V end lost 4 bases, the J end lost 3 bases, and 10 bases lay between the germline ends. From germline, CDR1 is MNHEY and CDR2 SVGAGI. This CDR3 is CASSSGRNYEQYF. In nucleotides, the CDR3 is TGTGCCAGCAGTTCAGGAAGGAACTACGAGCAGTACTTC.

V gene TRBV7-8 combines with J gene TRBJ2-5, with D unresolved. The germline V gene encodes CDR1 SGHVS and CDR2 FQNEAQ. V lost 5 bases, J lost 1 base, and 8 bases lay in between. This CDR3 has 13 residues. The CDR3 is CASSNTLQETQYF. CDR3 DNA sequence: TGTGCCAGCAGCAACACCCTCCAAGAGACCCAGTACTTC.

The V call is TRBV11-3, the J call TRBJ2-1; TRBD2 matches at 10 bases. With V trimmed by 0 bases and J by 5 bases, 10 bases remained unmatched. Germline CDR1 and CDR2: SGHNT and YENEEA. The CDR3 covers 18 residues. This chain's CDR3 is CASSLEGGLAGVNNEQFF. The CDR3 DNA is TGTGCCAGCAGCTTAGAGGGGGGTCTAGCGGGAGTTAACAATGAGCAGTTCTTC. Full variable domain (outside the CDR3, taken from reference TRBV11-3 and TRBJ2-1): EAGVVQSPRYKIIEKKQPVAFWCNPISGHNTLYWYLQNLGQGPELLIRYENEEAVDDSQLPKDRFSAERLKGVDSTLKIQPAELGDSAVYLCASSLEGGLAGVNNEQFFGPGTRLTVL.

The chain has TRBV5-6 and TRBJ2-5; possibly TRBD1 for D (6 bases). The CDR3 covers 15 residues. Germline V lookup: CDR1 SGHDT, CDR2 YYEEEE. Trimming removed 0 bases at V and 5 bases at J, with 14 bases between. The DNA of the CDR3 is TGTGCCAGCAGCTTGGTATTAAGGGGGAAGGAGACCCAGTACTTC. This gives the protein CASSLVLRGKETQYF.

In its sample, this clone was seen a few times. The chain uses TRBV6-6 and TRBJ1-1; D remains unclear. Germline V gene lookup returns CDR1 MNHNY and CDR2 SVGAGI (reference sequence). There are 14 residues in the CDR3. Trimming stripped 3 bases from V and 6 bases from J, with 14 bases between. CDR3 amino acids: CASSYGVFGAEAFF. CDR3 nucleotides: TGTGCCAGCAGTTATGGCGTTTTCGGGGCTGAAGCTTTCTTT.

The chain is built from TRBV28 and TRBJ1-2; 7 bases line up with TRBD1. The CDR3 covers 12 residues. Germline trimming cut 7 bases from V and 7 bases from J; bases unmatched to any gene: 6. Germline V gives CDR1 MDHEN, CDR2 SYDVKM. CDR3 protein: CASTRTGGGYTF. In nucleotides, the CDR3 is TGTGCCAGCACCCGGACAGGAGGTGGCTACACCTTC.

The chain joins TRBV2 to TRBJ1-5; TRBD1 matches 8 bases. This CDR3 is 15 amino acids long. V was pared by 6 bases and J by 4 bases, with 8 bases of the junction left unmatched. CDR1 and CDR2 from the germline V gene are SNHLY and FYNNEI. The CDR3 sequence: CASRAQGVWNQPQHF. Here the CDR3 DNA reads TGTGCCAGCAGGGCACAGGGGGTATGGAATCAGCCCCAGCATTTT.

This chain joins TRBV21-1 and TRBJ1-2. TRBV21-1 is assigned pseudogene status. The CDR3 extends over 12 amino acids. The CDR3 loop reads CASRGVIYGYTF. CDR3 coding DNA: TGTGCCAGCCGGGGAGTGATTTATGGCTACACCTTC.

The chain combines TRBV28 with TRBJ2-7, with 8 bases that match TRBD1. The V gene's germline CDR1 is MDHEN and CDR2 SYDVKM. V shed 6 bases and J 4 bases; nucleotides not matched to a gene: 11. The CDR3 loop spans 15 amino acids. CDR3 in amino acids: CASRETGGSTYEQYF. The DNA for the CDR3 is TGTGCCAGCAGGGAAACAGGGGGGTCCACGTACGAGCAGTACTTC. Full variable domain (rest looked up from reference TRBV28 and TRBJ2-7): DVKVTQSSRYLVKRTGEKVFLECVQDMDHENMFWYRQDPGLGLRLIYFSYDVKMKEKGDIPEGYSVSREKKERFSLILESASTNQTSMYLCASRETGGSTYEQYFGPGTRLTVT.

The chain is built from TRBV5-4 and TRBJ2-1; possible D gene TRBD2, 6 bases. This CDR3 has 15 amino acids. V lost 2 bases, J lost 7 bases, and 16 bases lay in between. Looked up from germline, CDR1 is SGHNT and CDR2 is YYREEE (reference sequence). The CDR3 protein is CASSFVDYPRNEQFF. The CDR3 nucleotides are TGTGCCAGCAGCTTTGTGGACTACCCCCGGAATGAGCAGTTCTTC.

A note on this clone: Distinct nucleotide sequences in the sample also encode this CDR3. V and J are TRBV7-3 and TRBJ2-1; TRBD2 is a possible D gene (5 bases). The CDR3 totals 14 residues. Germline V gene data show CDR1 as SGHTA and CDR2 as FQGTGA. Trimming stripped 4 bases from V and 2 bases from J, with 9 bases between. The CDR3 sequence is CASSSGLPYNEQFF. For the CDR3, the DNA is TGTGCCAGCAGCTCCGGACTCCCCTACAATGAGCAGTTCTTC.

The rearrangement uses TRBV6-1 and TRBJ2-7, with 8 bases matching TRBD2. The CDR3 has 15 amino acids. Germline V gene data show CDR1 as MNHNS and CDR2 as SASEGT. The junction had 10 bases not matched to a gene; V was cut back by 3 bases and J by 6 bases. The CDR3 DNA sequence: TGTGCCAGCAGTGAGGTGGCGGGGGGTACTCTCGAGCAGTACTTC. This encodes CASSEVAGGTLEQYF.

In this sample, this clone turned up a few times. This chain links TRBV7-2 with TRBJ1-5; D gene uncertain. Trimming removed 5 bases from V and 7 bases from J, with 12 bases in between. The germline V gene encodes CDR1 SGHTA and CDR2 FQGNSA. This CDR3 contains 13 residues. CDR3 nucleotide sequence: TGTGCCAGCAGCGTAGGGCGGGGACAGCCCCAGCATTTT. This codes for CASSVGRGQPQHF.

J is TRBJ1-5 and V is TRBV19; D unclear. Germline V gives CDR1 LNHDA, CDR2 SQIVND (reference sequence). V lost 1 base and J 6 bases, leaving 13 bases between the germline ends. The CDR3 has 15 residues. The CDR3 sequence: CASSIGRGSSQPQHF. In DNA form, the CDR3 reads TGTGCCAGTAGTATAGGGCGCGGGTCGAGTCAGCCCCAGCATTTT.

V is TRBV5-1 and J is TRBJ2-2; no firm D call. Germline V lookup: CDR1 SGHRS, CDR2 YFSETQ. CDR3 size: 15 residues. V lost 0 bases and J lost 0, with 6 bases in between. The CDR3 spells CASSLETANTGELFF. CDR3 sequence (DNA): TGCGCCAGCAGCTTGGAGACTGCGAACACCGGGGAGCTGTTTTTT.

The V and J genes are TRBV7-9 and TRBJ2-1; 7 positions match TRBD2. The CDR3 consists of 11 residues. Germline V gene sequence: CDR1 SEHNR, CDR2 FQNEAQ (reference sequence). J gave up 10 bases and V 5 bases, and 2 bases lay outside the gene matches. DNA of the CDR3: TGTGCCAGCAGCACGGGACTAGAGCAGTTCTTC. It codes for CASSTGLEQFF.

This clone showed up just once. The chain joins TRBV7-8 to TRBJ1-3; D is undetermined. Germline V gives CDR1 SGHVS, CDR2 FQNEAQ. The V and J ends lost 2 bases and 0 bases respectively, with 5 bases between them. CDR3 length: 14 residues. The CDR3 here is CASSLRVSGNTIYF. CDR3 nucleotides: TGTGCCAGCAGCTTACGGGTCTCTGGAAACACCATATATTTT.

This rearrangement joins TRBV30 to TRBJ1-5, with D tentatively TRBD1 (6 bases). The CDR3 loop spans 13 amino acids. Trimming cost V 1 base and J 4 bases, with 8 bases left between them. Germline V gives CDR1 GTSNPN, CDR2 SVGIG (reference sequence). The CDR3, as DNA: TGTGCCTGGAGTGGACAGGTTAATCAGCCCCAGCATTTT. Its protein is CAWSGQVNQPQHF.

The rearrangement joins TRBV7-9 to TRBJ1-6; 8 bases fit TRBD1. The CDR3 covers 16 residues. Looked up from germline, CDR1 is SEHNR and CDR2 is FQNEAQ (reference sequence). The V and J ends lost 6 bases and 3 bases, in that order; junction bases with no gene match: 7. CDR3 coding DNA: TGTGCCAGCAGTCATACCGGGACAGGCTATAATTCACCCCTCCACTTT. It translates to CASSHTGTGYNSPLHF.

This chain joins TRBV6-1 and TRBJ2-3; D is perhaps TRBD2 (6 bases). V lost 3 bases and J 1 base, leaving 14 bases between the germline ends. This CDR3 region has 16 residues. The V gene's germline CDR1 is MNHNS and CDR2 SASEGT. The CDR3 sequence is CASSDWRGRGTDTQYF. The CDR3 nucleotides read TGTGCCAGCAGTGACTGGAGGGGTCGTGGCACAGATACGCAGTATTTT.

This chain connects TRBV19 to TRBJ2-1; no firm D call. There are 13 residues in the CDR3. Germline V gives CDR1 LNHDA, CDR2 SQIVND (reference sequence). V dropped 4 bases and J dropped 5 bases, with 9 bases sitting between them. The CDR3 DNA is TGTGCCAGTAGTAGGGCGCGACACAATGAGCAGTTCTTC. Translated, it gives CASSRARHNEQFF.

This CDR3 reads CASSEGGRNYGYTF. CDR3 sequence (DNA): TGTGCCAGCAGCGAAGGGGGCCGGAACTATGGCTACACCTTC. This sequence joins TRBV9 and TRBJ1-2; 7 bases fit TRBD1. The CDR3 is 14 residues long. Losses at the gene ends were 3 bases for V and 2 bases for J; bases not matched to a gene: 4. From germline, CDR1 is SGDLS and CDR2 YYNGEE.

The chain is built from TRBV2 and TRBJ1-1; TRBD1 matches 7 bases. The germline V gene encodes CDR1 SNHLY and CDR2 FYNNEI. J gave up 8 bases and V 4 bases, and 4 bases lay outside the gene matches. The CDR3 length is 12 residues. The chain's CDR3 is CASSVRGREAFF. CDR3 nucleotide sequence: TGTGCCAGCAGTGTTAGGGGGCGAGAAGCTTTCTTT.

The CDR3 DNA reads TGCAGTGCGTCCTCAGGGGATACGCAGTATTTT. Residues: CSASSGDTQYF. The chain employs TRBV20-1 and TRBJ2-3; a possible D gene is TRBD1 (5 bases). There are 11 residues in the CDR3. V gave up 6 bases and J gave up 6 bases, with 10 bases separating them. CDR1 and CDR2 (germline): DFQATT, SNEGSKA (reference sequence).

This chain joins TRBV5-5 and TRBJ1-1; TRBD1 matches at 11 bases. This CDR3 region has 17 residues. CDR1 and CDR2 (germline): SGHKS, YYEKEE (reference sequence). The trim removed 4 bases at V and 3 bases at J, leaving 11 bases unmatched. CDR3 nucleotide sequence: TGTGCCAGCAGCGCGGACAGGGGGCGCCCGGGGGACACTGAAGCTTTCTTT. It is translated as CASSADRGRPGDTEAFF.